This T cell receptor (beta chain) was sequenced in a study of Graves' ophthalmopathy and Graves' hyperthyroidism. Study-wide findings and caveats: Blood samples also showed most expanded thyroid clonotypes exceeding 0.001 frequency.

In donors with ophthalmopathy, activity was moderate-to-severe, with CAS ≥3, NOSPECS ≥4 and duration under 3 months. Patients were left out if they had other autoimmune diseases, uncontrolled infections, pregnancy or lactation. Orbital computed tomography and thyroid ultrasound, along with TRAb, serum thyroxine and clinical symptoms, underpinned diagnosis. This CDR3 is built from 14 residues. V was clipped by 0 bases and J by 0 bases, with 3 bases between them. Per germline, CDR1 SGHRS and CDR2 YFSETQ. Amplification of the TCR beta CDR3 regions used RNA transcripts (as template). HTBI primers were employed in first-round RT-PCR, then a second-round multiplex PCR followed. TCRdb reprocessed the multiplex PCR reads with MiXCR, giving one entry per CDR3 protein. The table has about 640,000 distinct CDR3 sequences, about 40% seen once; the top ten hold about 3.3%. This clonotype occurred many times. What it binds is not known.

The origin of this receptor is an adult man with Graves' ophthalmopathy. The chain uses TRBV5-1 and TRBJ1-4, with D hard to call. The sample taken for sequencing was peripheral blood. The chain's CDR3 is CASSLDTTNEKLFF. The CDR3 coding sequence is TGCGCCAGCAGCTTGGATACAACTAATGAAAAACTGTTTTTT.